The 19 T cell receptor beta chains below come from one sample, sequenced in a study of CD8+ T cells in alopecia areata. Following RNA extraction, reverse transcription yielded cDNA that acted as the sequencing template. Libraries were prepared by immunoSEQ multiplex PCR; TCRdb keeps only in-frame clonotypes and omits some of them. The sample carries approximately 120,000 clones, less than 50% recorded once. Sample: NKG2D-low CD8+ T cells sorted from blood. These receptors were obtained from a human donor with alopecia areata.

This clone was seen only a few times. V is TRBV28 and J is TRBJ1-1, with D perhaps matching TRBD1 (5 bases). Deletions cut 8 bases from V and 1 base from J, with 14 bases between. CDR3 length: 14 residues. The germline gives CDR1 MDHEN, CDR2 SYDVKM. CDR3 sequence reads: CASGQQEPNTEAFF. The CDR3 DNA reads TGTGCCAGCGGTCAACAGGAACCGAACACTGAAGCTTTCTTT.

V usage is TRBV29-1 and J usage is TRBJ1-2; 7 nucleotides align to TRBD1. The CDR3 runs to 12 residues. Germline V gene lookup returns CDR1 SQVTM and CDR2 ANQGSEA. V lost 7 bases, J lost 2 bases, and 4 bases stayed unmatched. The chain's CDR3 is CSAGTDNYGYTF. The CDR3 DNA reads as TGCAGCGCTGGGACAGACAACTATGGCTACACCTTC.

The sample holds one count of this clone. CDR3 nucleotides: TGCAGCGTTGCGGTAGGGACTAGCCCCATCAATGAGCAGTTCTTC. Residues: CSVAVGTSPINEQFF. This chain links TRBV29-1 with TRBJ2-1; TRBD2 matches at 9 bases. After removal of 4 bases from V and 6 bases from J, the junction contained 10 bases not matched to a gene. The length of the CDR3 is 15 residues. Per germline, CDR1 SQVTM and CDR2 ANQGSEA.

This clone was found a few times. The chain is built from TRBV11-2 and TRBJ2-5, with a tentative D call TRBD1 (5 bases). V was clipped by 6 bases and J by 0 bases, with 14 bases between them. Germline-derived CDR1 and CDR2 are SGHAT and FQNNGV. The CDR3 spans 15 residues. In nucleotides, the CDR3 is TGTGCCAGCAGTACCACGACAGAAAACCAAGAGACCCAGTACTTC. Its protein product is CASSTTTENQETQYF. Supplemented by reference TRBV11-2 and TRBJ2-5, the full variable domain reads EAGVAQSPRYKIIEKRQSVAFWCNPISGHATLYWYQQILGQGPKLLIQFQNNGVVDDSQLPKDRFSAERLKGVDSTLKIQPAKLEDSAVYLCASSTTTENQETQYFGPGTRLLVL.

This clone was counted between two and nine times. The rearrangement links TRBV7-9 to TRBJ2-5, with D perhaps matching TRBD2 (6 bases). CDR1 is SEHNR, CDR2 FQNEAQ, per germline (reference sequence). The CDR3 covers 15 residues. Trimming removed 4 bases at V and 3 bases at J, with 15 bases between. The CDR3 DNA sequence: TGTGCCAGCAGCTCCCGGGACTCACCGGAAGAGACCCAGTACTTC. Protein: CASSSRDSPEETQYF.

This chain uses TRBV29-1 with TRBJ1-1, with a weak D call TRBD1 (6 bases). CDR1 SQVTM and CDR2 ANQGSEA come from the germline V gene. The length of the CDR3 is 16 residues. The V end was cut by 1 base, the J end by 0 bases, with 15 bases between. The CDR3 region is CSVEGGAGPMNTEAFF. The CDR3 DNA reads as TGCAGCGTTGAAGGGGGGGCCGGCCCCATGAACACTGAAGCTTTCTTT.

In this sample, this clone turned up a few times. Other DNA sequences in the same sample also yield this CDR3. The gene calls are TRBV29-1 and TRBJ1-1; a possible D gene is TRBD1 (5 bases). V was clipped by 3 bases and J by 0 bases, with 8 bases between them. Germline V gene sequence: CDR1 SQVTM, CDR2 ANQGSEA. This CDR3 is 13 amino acids long. DNA for the CDR3: TGCAGCGTTGAGGAGGGGCTGAACACTGAAGCTTTCTTT. Translated, it gives CSVEEGLNTEAFF. Drawing the rest from reference TRBV29-1 and TRBJ1-1, the complete variable domain is SAVISQKPSRDICQRGTSLTIQCQVDSQVTMMFWYRQQPGQSLTLIATANQGSEATYESGFVIDKFPISRPNLTFSTLTVSNMSPEDSSIYLCSVEEGLNTEAFFGQGTRLTVV.

This clone occurred once. The V call is TRBV29-1, the J call TRBJ1-1; D not certain. This CDR3 has 14 amino acids. The V gene lost 5 bases and the J gene lost 0 bases, with 13 bases spanning the gap. CDR1 is SQVTM, CDR2 ANQGSEA, per germline. The CDR3 coding sequence is TGCAGCGTTCTTTCGGTTCAGATGAACACTGAAGCTTTCTTT. Protein sequence: CSVLSVQMNTEAFF. The whole variable domain, remainder taken from reference TRBV29-1 and TRBJ1-1, is SAVISQKPSRDICQRGTSLTIQCQVDSQVTMMFWYRQQPGQSLTLIATANQGSEATYESGFVIDKFPISRPNLTFSTLTVSNMSPEDSSIYLCSVLSVQMNTEAFFGQGTRLTVV.

The genes are TRBV27 and TRBJ1-1; weak D call: TRBD1 (5 bases). Germline V gives CDR1 MNHEY, CDR2 SMNVEV (reference sequence). The CDR3 is 14 residues long. The V and J ends lost 5 bases and 7 bases respectively, with 17 bases between them. The chain's CDR3 is CASSPRDDGDEAFF. In nucleotides, the CDR3 is TGTGCCAGCAGTCCCAGGGACGACGGAGATGAAGCTTTCTTT.

CDR3: CASSQGTGYPYEQYF. CDR3 coding DNA: TGCGCCAGCAGCCAGGGGACAGGCTACCCCTACGAGCAGTACTTC. V usage is TRBV4-1 and J usage is TRBJ2-7; 8 bases align to TRBD1. The CDR3 runs to 15 residues. Per the germline V gene, CDR1 is MGHRA and CDR2 is YSYEKL. After removal of 3 bases from V and 2 bases from J, the junction contained 6 bases not matched to a gene.

There are a few counts of this clone. The rearrangement joins TRBV20-1 to TRBJ2-1; D uncertain. The CDR3 runs 9 residues. The germline gives CDR1 DFQATT, CDR2 SNEGSKA (reference sequence). Trimming removed 7 bases from V and 7 bases from J, with 5 bases in between. The DNA of the CDR3 is TGCAGTGTGAAAAATGAGCAGTTCTTC. It specifies CSVKNEQFF.

This clone has only a few counts. The V gene is TRBV29-1, the J gene TRBJ2-7; TRBD1 matches at 7 bases. The germline gives CDR1 SQVTM, CDR2 ANQGSEA. The CDR3 consists of 15 residues. Trimming at V came to 7 bases and at J to 2 bases, leaving 14 bases not matched to a gene. CDR3 coding DNA: TGCAGCGCAACTCCCTTGGGGGACAGCCCCTACGAGCAGTACTTC. This encodes CSATPLGDSPYEQYF.

The chain combines TRBV27 with TRBJ2-7, with D uncertain. V was shortened by 4 bases and J by 3 bases, with 1 base between the two germline ends. This CDR3 comprises 10 residues. The germline CDR1 and CDR2 sequences are MNHEY and SMNVEV (reference sequence). The DNA of the CDR3 is TGTGCCAGCAGTTACTACGAGCAGTACTTC. Amino acid sequence: CASSYYEQYF.

This clone was detected ten times or more. The gene calls are TRBV27 and TRBJ2-2, with 10 positions matching TRBD1. The germline CDR1 and CDR2 sequences are MNHEY and SMNVEV (reference sequence). Losses at the gene ends were 3 bases for V and 6 bases for J; bases not matched to a gene: 4. The CDR3 sequence is 15 residues long. The DNA for the CDR3 is TGTGCCAGCAGTTTCTGGACAGGGGGGGCCGGGGAGCTGTTTTTT. Its protein product is CASSFWTGGAGELFF.

This clone was counted a few times. V is TRBV29-1 and J is TRBJ2-1, with 7 bases that match TRBD1. V gave up 8 bases and J gave up 7 bases; unmatched junction bases: 8. Germline V gene sequence: CDR1 SQVTM, CDR2 ANQGSEA. CDR3 size: 12 residues. The CDR3 loop is CSPLTGSNEQFF. The CDR3 region has the DNA TGCAGCCCCCTGACAGGGTCAAATGAGCAGTTCTTC.

For this clone: At the DNA level, this CDR3 is encoded by other sequences in the same sample as well. The chain is built from TRBV30 and TRBJ2-1; TRBD2 agrees at 8 bases. The CDR3 loop spans 12 amino acids. The V gene end was trimmed by 0 bases and the J gene end by 8 bases; junction bases not matched to a gene: 0. Germline V gene data show CDR1 as GTSNPN and CDR2 as SVGIG (reference sequence). This CDR3 is CAWSVLADEQFF. CDR3 DNA sequence: TGTGCCTGGAGTGTACTAGCGGATGAGCAGTTCTTC.

This clone occurred a few times. The V gene is TRBV29-1, the J gene TRBJ1-6; D not resolved. Germline V gene sequence: CDR1 SQVTM, CDR2 ANQGSEA. V lost 3 bases and J lost 7, with 10 bases in between. This CDR3 spans 13 amino acids. The CDR3 DNA follows: TGCAGCGTTGAGGAGGGCAGCAATTCACCCCTCCACTTT. Encoded protein: CSVEEGSNSPLHF.

The chain recombines TRBV28 with TRBJ2-5, with TRBD2 as a possible D gene (5 bases). The CDR3 sequence is 13 residues long. Germline loops: CDR1 MDHEN, CDR2 SYDVKM. V was pared by 3 bases and J by 5 bases, with 10 bases between. The CDR3: CASSLERAETQYF. The CDR3 DNA sequence: TGTGCCAGCAGTTTGGAGAGGGCGGAGACCCAGTACTTC.

J is TRBJ2-7 and V is TRBV6-6; a weak D match, TRBD1 (5 bases). CDR3 length: 14 residues. Trimming removed 6 bases from V and 1 base from J, with 13 bases in between. Per germline, CDR1 MNHNY and CDR2 SVGAGI (reference sequence). The CDR3 coding sequence is TGTGCCAGCAGCCCAAACCGACAGTCCTACGAGCAGTACTTC. Its translation: CASSPNRQSYEQYF.